This passage covers 15 T cell receptor beta chains from one sample sequenced in a study of Ad26.COV2.S vaccination and SARS-CoV-2 variants listed by TCRdb under 2021. The treatment or condition label on this specimen signifies: 15 to 20 received Ad26.COV2.S at low or high dose, single or two shots; several received placebo; per-sample allocation not given. For vaccine and placebo recipients, the sequenced repertoires came from samples collected on day 63 after the first injection. Libraries were constructed by the immunoSEQ multiplex PCR assay. TCRdb re-hosts the immuneACCESS table, in-frame sequences only. Its copies lack some clones; in the studies checked, an unresolved V gene accounts for under half of them, and the cause for the rest is not known. This sample gives hundreds of thousands of clones in total; roughly 90% of them show up just once. Approximately 1.5% of the sample comes from the top ten.

The sequences come from peripheral blood, collected in a trial of Ad26.COV2.S vaccine versus placebo. The receptor source for this set is a person aged 18-60 years who received the Ad26.COV2.S COVID-19 vaccine or a placebo.

This rearrangement joins TRBV23-1 to TRBJ2-3; 10 nucleotides agree with TRBD2. TRBV23-1 is an open reading frame whose function is uncertain. The CDR3 consists of 22 residues. J was trimmed by 1 base and V by 0 bases; bases with no gene match: 19. CDR3 sequence reads: CASSQSGRLWASGRLGTDTQYF. CDR3 coding DNA: TGCGCCAGCAGTCAATCGGGTAGGCTTTGGGCTAGCGGGAGATTGGGCACAGATACGCAGTATTTT.

This rearrangement joins TRBV5-4 to TRBJ1-1; tentatively, D is TRBD1 (5 bases). V lost 4 bases to trimming and J lost 2 bases, with 15 bases between them. The CDR3 is 15 amino acids. Germline V CDR1 and CDR2: SGHNT, YYREEE (reference sequence). The CDR3 coding sequence is TGTGCCAGCAGCCCCGGGACTGTGCTAAACACTGAAGCTTTCTTT. The encoded protein is CASSPGTVLNTEAFF.

The chain is built from TRBV6-5 and TRBJ1-2; possible D gene TRBD1, 6 bases. There are 15 residues in the CDR3. CDR1 is MNHEY, CDR2 SVGAGI, per germline. V was shortened by 3 bases and J by 2 bases, with 13 bases between the two germline ends. The CDR3 is CASSYASGGNYGYTF. CDR3 DNA sequence: TGTGCCAGCAGTTATGCCTCGGGGGGCAACTATGGCTACACCTTC.

The chain recombines TRBV2 with TRBJ2-7, with TRBD2 as a possible D gene (5 bases). The CDR3 has 14 residues. V lost 10 bases to trimming and J lost 3 bases, with 19 bases between them. Germline V CDR1 and CDR2: SNHLY, FYNNEI. This CDR3 is CAITLLDSFYEQYF. CDR3 nucleotide sequence: TGTGCCATCACCTTACTAGATTCCTTCTACGAGCAGTACTTC.

This clone was recorded only once. The CDR3 here is CASSTPGRGAFF. The CDR3 DNA is TGTGCCAGTAGTACCCCAGGGCGAGGGGCTTTCTTT. The chain uses TRBV19 and TRBJ1-1; D perhaps matches TRBD1 (5 bases). Deletions cut 4 bases from V and 11 bases from J, with 14 bases between. The CDR3 is 12 amino acids. Germline lookup yields CDR1 LNHDA and CDR2 SQIVND (reference sequence).

The V gene is TRBV27, the J gene TRBJ1-5; D is uncertain. The CDR3 length is 15 residues. The germline gives CDR1 MNHEY, CDR2 SMNVEV (reference sequence). The V gene lost 2 bases and the J gene lost 0 bases, with 8 bases spanning the gap. The CDR3 protein is CASSLGRVSNQPQHF. The DNA for the CDR3 is TGTGCCAGCAGTTTAGGTCGGGTTAGCAATCAGCCCCAGCATTTT.

The rearrangement links TRBV10-3 to TRBJ2-1; perhaps TRBD2 as D (7 bases). Trimming stripped 9 bases from V and 2 bases from J, with 17 bases between. CDR1 ENHRY and CDR2 SYGVKD come from the germline V gene. The CDR3 sequence is 15 residues long. The chain's CDR3 is CAMSGGTSAYNEQFF. The CDR3 DNA is TGTGCCATGTCCGGGGGCACTAGCGCCTACAATGAGCAGTTCTTC.

The chain has TRBV18 and TRBJ2-5; no reliable D call. In germline, CDR1 is KGHSH, CDR2 LQKENI. V lost 6 bases and J lost 1, with 15 bases in between. The CDR3 has 15 residues. The DNA of the CDR3 is TGTGCCAGCTCTCCGAGGCAGGCCTCCCAAGAGACCCAGTACTTC. Amino acid sequence: CASSPRQASQETQYF. Variable domain in full (rest from reference TRBV18 and TRBJ2-5): NAGVMQNPRHLVRRRGQEARLRCSPMKGHSHVYWYRQLPEEGLKFMVYLQKENIIDESGMPKERFSAEFPKEGPSILRIQQVVRGDSAAYFCASSPRQASQETQYFGPGTRLLVL.

V is TRBV5-6 and J is TRBJ1-2; weak D call: TRBD1 (6 bases). This CDR3 spans 13 amino acids. The V end was cut by 4 bases, the J end by 5 bases, with 12 bases between. Germline CDR1 and CDR2: SGHDT and YYEEEE. The CDR3 DNA reads TGTGCCAGCAGCACAGCAGGGGATTATGGCTACACCTTC. Translation gives CASSTAGDYGYTF. Filled out from reference TRBV5-6 and TRBJ1-2, the complete variable domain reads DAGVTQSPTHLIKTRGQQVTLRCSPKSGHDTVSWYQQALGQGPQFIFQYYEEEERQRGNFPDRFSGHQFPNYSSELNVNALLLGDSALYLCASSTAGDYGYTFGSGTRLTVV.

This chain's CDR3 is CASSSRGSDTQYF. CDR3 DNA sequence: TGTGCCAGCAGCTCCAGGGGTTCAGATACGCAGTATTTT. The rearrangement joins TRBV3-1 (or the pseudogene TRBV3-2) to TRBJ2-3, with D possibly TRBD1 on 6 matching bases. Germline-derived CDR1 and CDR2 are LGHDT and YNNKEL (reference sequence). The CDR3 contains 13 residues. V lost 5 bases to trimming and J lost 4 bases, with 10 bases between them.

The rearrangement uses TRBV5-1 and TRBJ2-3; unclear D gene. CDR3 length equals 13 residues. V was cut by 0 bases and J by 4 bases, with 6 bases left in between. Germline-derived CDR1 and CDR2 are SGHRS and YFSETQ. This CDR3 is CASSLVQADTQYF. For the CDR3, the DNA is TGCGCCAGCAGCTTGGTCCAGGCAGATACGCAGTATTTT. Filled out from reference TRBV5-1 and TRBJ2-3, the complete variable domain reads KAGVTQTPRYLIKTRGQQVTLSCSPISGHRSVSWYQQTPGQGLQFLFEYFSETQRNKGNFPGRFSGRQFSNSRSEMNVSTLELGDSALYLCASSLVQADTQYFGPGTRLTVL.

The rearrangement links TRBV7-9 to TRBJ1-3, with D hard to call. The V gene lost 4 bases and the J gene lost 1 base, with 8 bases spanning the gap. This CDR3 has 14 amino acids. Germline V lookup: CDR1 SEHNR, CDR2 FQNEAQ (reference sequence). The CDR3 spells CASSWTVSGNTIYF. The DNA for the CDR3 is TGTGCCAGCAGCTGGACTGTGTCTGGAAACACCATATATTTT. The entire variable domain, with the rest obtained from reference TRBV7-9 and TRBJ1-3, is as follows: DTGVSQNPRHKITKRGQNVTFRCDPISEHNRLYWYRQTLGQGPEFLTYFQNEAQLEKSRLLSDRFSAERPKGSFSTLEIQRTEQGDSAMYLCASSWTVSGNTIYFGEGSWLTVV.

This sequence joins TRBV14 and TRBJ2-7; D is ambiguous. Germline V CDR1 and CDR2: SGHDN, FVKESK. This CDR3 has 17 amino acids. The ends were cut back, 1 base at V and 5 bases at J, with 21 bases in the middle. CDR3 nucleotide sequence: TGTGCCAGCAGCCAAGCTTGGGGTCGGAGAACGTTCCACGAGCAGTACTTC. Its protein product is CASSQAWGRRTFHEQYF.

This clone was seen a handful of times. The chain couples TRBV5-4 to TRBJ1-6; no definite D call. The CDR3 extends over 14 amino acids. V was shortened by 0 bases and J by 7 bases, with 8 bases between the two germline ends. Germline assignment: CDR1 SGHNT and CDR2 YYREEE (reference sequence). The CDR3 nucleotides are TGTGCCAGCAGCTTGGTTATGGGGAATTCACCCCTCCACTTT. Translated, it gives CASSLVMGNSPLHF.

V gene TRBV10-3 combines with J gene TRBJ1-1; tentative D call: TRBD1 (6 bases). Trimming took 6 bases from V and 1 from J, leaving 15 bases between them. This CDR3 contains 15 residues. Germline CDR1 and CDR2: ENHRY and SYGVKD. DNA for the CDR3: TGTGCCATCAGGGAACAGGGTGGGGGGAACACTGAAGCTTTCTTT. Protein sequence: CAIREQGGGNTEAFF.